A selection of T cell receptor beta chains follows, all from one sample in a study of cytomegalovirus exposure and HLA in healthy donors. Only in-frame clones appear in the TCRdb table, and some are missing; sequencing was by immunoSEQ multiplex PCR. This sample contains 160,000 or so clones. The sample taken for sequencing was PBMCs. The receptors were gathered from a man aged 30 to 45 in good health and CMV-seronegative. The CDR3 runs from the conserved cysteine through the conserved F or W.

j_gene | v_gene | CDR3aa
TRBJ2-7 | TRBV19 | CASSTWDSNYEQYF
TRBJ2-1 | TRBV27 | CASSSLGIYNEQFF
TRBJ2-3 | TRBV19 | CASSMSPGTGAGDTQYF
TRBJ2-1 | TRBV5-1 | CASSSGLLTYNEQFF
TRBJ2-4 | TRBV7-6 | CASSLELTGIQYF
TRBJ1-4 | TRBV29-1 | CSVGTGQSTNEKLFF
TRBJ2-3 | TRBV5-4 | CASSPGGGRRTDTQYF
TRBJ1-1 | TRBV9 | CASSAGTGNTEAFF
TRBJ2-1 | TRBV6-1 | CASSGLAPPYNEQFF
TRBJ2-7 | TRBV6-1 | CASRSVQPYEQYF
TRBJ2-6 | TRBV11-2 | CASSLVGSGEGSGANVLTF
TRBJ2-1 | TRBV11-3 | CASSYRQGHKNEQFF
TRBJ1-1 | TRBV12-5 | CASGLARTEAFF
TRBJ2-3 | TRBV7-3 | CASSLGGIPTDTQYF
TRBJ2-5 | TRBV4-2 | CASSHQGRGGLAGGGGETQYF
TRBJ2-1 | TRBV7-2 | CASSFPRDSVEQFF
TRBJ2-3 | TRBV7-2 | CASSLSVSEVTDTQYF
TRBJ1-4 | TRBV29-1 | CSFTGGANEKLFF
TRBJ1-2 | TRBV27 | CASSLFPTGTGEGKANYGYTF
TRBJ1-2 | TRBV7-9 | CASSLGQGYGYTF
TRBJ1-5 | TRBV6-5 | CASSPTGAQPQHF
TRBJ1-1 | TRBV19 | CASSLGREAAEAFF
TRBJ2-7 | TRBV5-4 | CASSLSRREQYF
TRBJ2-2 | TRBV4-2 | CASSTRGGVNTGELFF
TRBJ1-1 | TRBV11-2 | CASSLVGGARNTEAFF
TRBJ1-1 | TRBV6-1 | CASTRQEMNTEAFF
NA | TRBV6-6 | CASSKQESYEQYF
TRBJ1-1 | TRBV5-6 | CASSLTQGYTEAFF
TRBJ1-2 | TRBV6-4 | CASQGNYGYTF
TRBJ1-5 | TRBV7-8 | CASSLKRALGNQPQHF
TRBJ1-2 | TRBV6-5 | CASSSTGGDTFGYTF
TRBJ1-2 | TRBV6-5 | CASSYEQGGYGYTF
TRBJ2-5 | TRBV5-1 | CASSPGTSGRAREETQYF
TRBJ2-1 | TRBV6-5 | CASSYGPNNEQFF
NA | TRBV11-3 | CASSQIAPDRNYEQYF
TRBJ2-1 | TRBV7-2 | CASRPSGTSQFF
TRBJ2-7 | TRBV4-1 | CASSQDRRAGGRNEQYF
TRBJ2-3 | TRBV11-2 | CASSRSGMEGTDTQYF
TRBJ2-1 | TRBV9 | CASSPGTGLYNEQFF
TRBJ2-1 | TRBV19 | CASSFRLAHNEQFF
TRBJ1-2 | TRBV28 | CASSSGNVWQGRGYTF
TRBJ2-7 | TRBV5-6 | CASSLNHYEQYF